Each of the 19 T cell receptor beta chains below was sequenced from the same sample in a study of T cells in women clearing cervical HPV infection. Assay used: immunoSEQ multiplex PCR; TCRdb lists only in-frame clones, some missing. This sample contains 35,000 to 45,000 clones. The sample consisted of blood buffy coat. The receptors here all came from a woman between 18 and 69 years old with a cervical HPV16 infection that either progressed to CIN3+ or cleared (not recorded which).

Regarding this clone: The sequenced fragment ends 3 residues before the CDR3 boundary, so the rest is inferred from the germline J gene. The rearrangement uses TRBV7-9 and TRBJ2-3; 7 bases map to TRBD1. CDR1 SEHNR and CDR2 FQNEAQ come from the germline V gene (reference sequence). This CDR3 spans 14 amino acids. Trimming removed 5 bases from V and 3 bases from J; junction bases left unmatched: 5. CDR3 bases read: TGTGCCAGCAGCGTAAGACAGGGAACAGATACG. As protein: CASSVRQGTDT. The full CDR3 protein reads CASSVRQGTDTQYF. Full variable domain (rest looked up from reference TRBV7-9 and TRBJ2-3): DTGVSQNPRHKITKRGQNVTFRCDPISEHNRLYWYRQTLGQGPEFLTYFQNEAQLEKSRLLSDRFSAERPKGSFSTLEIQRTEQGDSAMYLCASSVRQGTDTQYFGPGTRLTVL.

The part of the CDR3 DNA that was read is TGTGCCAGCAGTGAAGCTGGTCGGGCTAGGGGACTCCAAGAGACC. Translation: CASSEAGRARGLQET. The CDR3 in its entirety is CASSEAGRARGLQETQYF. The chain employs TRBV2 and TRBJ2-5; D possibly corresponds to TRBD2 (6 bases). The observed sequence ends 3 residues before the CDR3 terminus, with the missing tail filled in from the germline J gene. CDR1 and CDR2 from the germline V gene are SNHLY and FYNNEI. CDR3 length equals 18 residues. Trimming removed 0 bases at V and 1 base at J, with 18 bases between.

For this clone: The junction does not match germline at one end; this may be a read error. Read data end 3 residues before the CDR3 end; the end is taken from the germline J gene. The chain employs TRBV20-1 and TRBJ2-3, with 8 bases that match TRBD1. This CDR3 is built from 15 residues. CDR1 and CDR2 from the germline V gene are DFQATT and SNEGSKA (reference sequence). CDR3 sequence reads: CSARDSGQGPETQYF. The CDR3 DNA, read in part, is TGCAGTGCTAGAGACTCTGGACAGGGCCCAGAGACG.

With regard to this clone: The read is 3 residues too short to cover the CDR3 end, so that end is filled in from the germline J gene. This chain uses TRBV6-2 or TRBV6-3 with TRBJ2-1, with TRBD2 matching 11 bases. This CDR3 is 16 amino acids long. In germline, CDR1 is MNHEY, CDR2 SVGEGT. J was trimmed by 4 bases and V by 4 bases; bases with no gene match: 6. CDR3 DNA (partial): TGTGCCAGCAGTTTCTTCCCTAGCGGGAGGTACAATGAG. This sequence encodes CASSFFPSGRYNE. The CDR3 in full is CASSFFPSGRYNEQFF.

Regarding this clone: The read comes to an end 3 residues before the CDR3 does, leaving the germline J gene to fill in the end. The chain joins TRBV18 to TRBJ2-7, with TRBD1 identical over 9 bases. The V gene end was trimmed by 3 bases and the J gene end by 3 bases; junction bases not matched to a gene: 9. Germline CDR1 KGHSH, CDR2 LQKENI. The CDR3 spans 16 residues. The CDR3 bases that were read are TGTGCCAGCTCACCTAGCTCCGGGACAGGGATCTACGAG. Protein product: CASSPSSGTGIYE. The entire CDR3 is CASSPSSGTGIYEQYF.

By frequency, this clone is medium-sized (0.01 to 0.1%). The read is 3 residues too short to cover the CDR3 end, so that end is filled in from the germline J gene. The chain carries TRBV30 and TRBJ2-4; 9 nucleotides match TRBD2. Trimming removed 0 bases from V and 6 bases from J; junction bases left unmatched: 3. This CDR3 is built from 14 residues. Germline V CDR1 and CDR2: GTSNPN, SVGIG (reference sequence). Incomplete CDR3 DNA: TGTGCCTGGAGTGTCAAACTAGCGGGAAACATT. Amino acids: CAWSVKLAGNI. The complete CDR3 reads CAWSVKLAGNIQYF.

For this clone: The read gets to within 3 residues of the CDR3 end, and the germline J gene fills in the rest. The chain couples TRBV27 to TRBJ1-6; D might be TRBD1 (5 bases). The CDR3 runs 13 residues. V lost 7 bases to trimming and J lost 7 bases, with 11 bases between them. Germline V CDR1 and CDR2: MNHEY, SMNVEV (reference sequence). This chain's CDR3 is CASTTVKNSPLHF. The part of the CDR3 DNA that was read is TGTGCCAGCACGACAGTAAAAAATTCACCC.

With regard to this clone: From the germline J gene comes the end of the CDR3, since the read stops 3 residues before it. The chain employs TRBV19 and TRBJ2-5; perhaps TRBD1 as D (6 bases). The CDR3 contains 16 residues. Germline loops: CDR1 LNHDA, CDR2 SQIVND (reference sequence). The V end lost 0 bases, the J end lost 3 bases, and 14 bases lay between the germline ends. The CDR3 loop reads CASSIDRTALEETQYF. The sequenced part of the CDR3 DNA is TGTGCCAGTAGTATAGATAGGACAGCATTGGAAGAGACC.

Comment on this clone: The read is 3 residues too short to cover the CDR3 end, so that end is filled in from the germline J gene. The chain carries TRBV30 and TRBJ2-3; D is perhaps TRBD1 (7 bases). The germline gives CDR1 GTSNPN, CDR2 SVGIG (reference sequence). V dropped 1 base and J dropped 2 bases, with 13 bases sitting between them. This CDR3 spans 15 amino acids. The covered CDR3 bases are TGTGCCTGGAGTGGGGGGGACAGACACACAGATACG. It is translated as CAWSGGDRHTDT. From start to end, the CDR3 is CAWSGGDRHTDTQYF.

A remark on this clone: The CDR3 end falls 3 residues outside the read, so it is completed with the germline J gene. The chain recombines TRBV7-6 with TRBJ2-5; 11 bases map to TRBD2. The germline gives CDR1 SGHVS, CDR2 FNYEAQ. J gave up 5 bases and V 6 bases, and 14 bases lay outside the gene matches. This CDR3 is built from 17 residues. The CDR3: CASSHGLAGSTRETQYF. Partial CDR3 DNA: TGTGCCAGCAGTCATGGACTAGCGGGTTCGACCCGGGAGACC. The full variable domain, its missing parts supplied by reference TRBV7-6 and TRBJ2-5, is GAGVSQSPRYKVTKRGQDVALRCDPISGHVSLYWYRQALGQGPEFLTYFNYEAQQDKSGLPNDRFSAERPEGSISTLTIQRTEQRDSAMYRCASSHGLAGSTRETQYFGPGTRLLVL.

About this clone: The sequenced fragment ends 3 residues before the CDR3 boundary, so the rest is inferred from the germline J gene. The rearrangement links TRBV10-3 to TRBJ2-7; 7 nucleotides match TRBD1. V gave up 6 bases and J gave up 0 bases; unmatched junction bases: 2. The germline CDR1 and CDR2 sequences are ENHRY and SYGVKD. The CDR3 has 13 residues. The CDR3 spells CAIRGGDSYEQYF. The part of the CDR3 DNA that was read is TGTGCCATCAGAGGGGGCGACTCCTACGAG.

Of note for this clone: With the read ending 3 residues before the CDR3 end, the germline J gene is used to fill in that end. The chain combines TRBV20-1 with TRBJ2-7; 7 bases are shared with TRBD2. CDR1 is DFQATT and CDR2 is SNEGSKA in the germline V gene (reference sequence). The CDR3 has 13 residues. J was trimmed by 6 bases and V by 4 bases; bases with no gene match: 9. CDR3 DNA, as far as it was read: TGCAGTGCTATACCAGGGCCGGGGGGCGAG. Translation: CSAIPGPGGE. From start to end, the CDR3 is CSAIPGPGGEQYF.

A note on this clone: The read is 3 residues too short to cover the CDR3 end, so that end is filled in from the germline J gene. The chain employs TRBV7-6 and TRBJ1-2; D uncertain. CDR1 and CDR2 from the germline V gene are SGHVS and FNYEAQ. The CDR3 length is 14 residues. Incomplete CDR3 DNA: TGTGCCAGCAGCTCCAACCCACTAGCGAGTGAC. Its protein is CASSSNPLASD. The whole CDR3 sequence reads CASSSNPLASDYTF.

CDR3 protein: CASSLRGQSTDTQYF. CDR3 DNA (partial): TGTGCCAGCAGCTTAAGGGGACAAAGCACAGATACG. The rearrangement uses TRBV7-2 and TRBJ2-3; TRBD1 might be the D (6 bases). The CDR3 end is not reached by the read, which stops 3 residues before it; the germline J gene fills it in. V was clipped by 2 bases and J by 0 bases, with 9 bases between them. The CDR3 sequence is 15 residues long. From germline, CDR1 is SGHTA and CDR2 FQGNSA.

With regard to this clone: Read sequence stops 3 residues before the CDR3 end, and the germline J gene provides the missing end. The chain combines TRBV19 with TRBJ2-4; 7 nucleotides line up with TRBD1. CDR3 size: 15 residues. Per the germline V gene, CDR1 is LNHDA and CDR2 is SQIVND (reference sequence). This chain's CDR3 is CASSMDRRDSYGQYF. CDR3 DNA (partial): TGTGCCAGTAGTATGGACCGCCGGGACAGCTATGGT.

Comment on this clone: The read comes to an end 3 residues before the CDR3 does, leaving the germline J gene to fill in the end. The rearrangement uses TRBV7-9 and TRBJ2-7, with 7 bases lining up with TRBD1. With 5 bases clipped from V and 4 bases from J, the junction kept 8 bases outside the gene matches. The CDR3 extends over 14 amino acids. Germline CDR1 and CDR2: SEHNR and FQNEAQ (reference sequence). CDR3 bases read: TGTGCCAGCAGCGGCCGGGACAGACTATACGAG. The encoded protein is CASSGRDRLYE. The entire CDR3 is CASSGRDRLYEQYF.

Regarding this clone: The CDR3 goes on 3 residues after the read ends, and that part is filled in from the germline J gene. The chain is built from TRBV12-5 and TRBJ2-7; 8 bases align to TRBD2. Germline-derived CDR1 and CDR2 are LGHNT and FRNRAP. The trim removed 6 bases at V and 0 bases at J, leaving 4 bases unmatched. This CDR3 has 14 residues. The CDR3 loop reads CASGKSGSSYEQYF. The part of the CDR3 DNA that was read is TGTGCTAGTGGCAAAAGCGGGAGCTCCTACGAG.

Note on this clone: The read is 3 residues too short to cover the CDR3 end, so that end is filled in from the germline J gene. This chain links TRBV2 with TRBJ2-7; the match to TRBD2 covers 13 bases. The germline gives CDR1 SNHLY, CDR2 FYNNEI. The CDR3 is 19 amino acids. The junction had 13 bases not matched to a gene; V was cut back by 2 bases and J by 3 bases. The CDR3: CASSEYGVGLAGVYYEQYF. The CDR3 DNA, read in part, is TGTGCCAGCAGTGAATATGGCGTCGGACTAGCGGGAGTTTACTACGAG. Using reference TRBV2 and TRBJ2-7 for the parts outside the CDR3, the full variable domain is EPEVTQTPSHQVTQMGQEVILRCVPISNHLYFYWYRQILGQKVEFLVSFYNNEISEKSEIFDDQFSVERPDGSNFTLKIRSTKLEDSAMYFCASSEYGVGLAGVYYEQYFGPGTRLTVT.

Turning to this clone: Coverage ceases 3 residues before the CDR3 finishes, and the germline J gene fills in the end. This chain joins TRBV6-1 and TRBJ2-5; 7 bases match TRBD1. CDR3 length: 14 residues. Germline values: CDR1 MNHNS, CDR2 SASEGT. With 2 bases clipped from V and 4 bases from J, the junction kept 4 bases outside the gene matches. The CDR3 loop reads CASSEHAGGETQYF. Incomplete CDR3 DNA: TGTGCCAGCAGTGAACACGCAGGGGGAGAGACC.